The 5 T cell receptor beta chains listed next were all sequenced from one sample in a study of cytomegalovirus exposure and HLA in healthy donors. It was with 60 Vbeta and 13 Jbeta primers that the PCR ran. Measured with immunoSEQ multiplex PCR; TCRdb has only the in-frame clones, and not every one. The sample lists fewer than 250,000 clones, 70% to 80% occurring once. The sample was PBMCs. The receptors here all came from a girl aged 2-10 years in good health and CMV-seronegative.

The CDR3 DNA is TGTGCCTGGGAACCGACAGGGGAGCATGGCTACACCTTC. It encodes CAWEPTGEHGYTF. The rearrangement uses TRBV30 and TRBJ1-2; 8 bases are a match to TRBD1. J lost 6 bases, V lost 5 bases, and 8 bases had no gene match. Germline V CDR1 and CDR2: GTSNPN, SVGIG (reference sequence). The CDR3 is 13 amino acids.

The chain employs TRBV4-1 and TRBJ2-7, with 10 bases identical to TRBD2. The CDR3 extends over 17 amino acids. Germline V gives CDR1 MGHRA, CDR2 YSYEKL. The V segment lost 0 bases and the J segment 1 base; nucleotides outside the gene matches: 6. CDR3 protein: CASSQDRSGGASYEQYF. In nucleotides, the CDR3 is TGCGCCAGCAGCCAAGACAGGAGCGGGGGGGCTTCCTACGAGCAGTACTTC.

The chain carries TRBV6-1 and TRBJ2-1; 10 nucleotides agree with TRBD2. The CDR3 has 15 residues. V gave up 3 bases and J gave up 7 bases; unmatched junction bases: 6. Germline V gene sequence: CDR1 MNHNS, CDR2 SASEGT. CDR3: CASSEASGSFNEQFF. The CDR3 nucleotides are TGTGCCAGCAGTGAGGCTAGCGGGAGCTTTAATGAGCAGTTCTTC.

The chain couples TRBV9 to TRBJ2-1; 7 bases map to TRBD2. The CDR3 has 16 residues. The germline gives CDR1 SGDLS, CDR2 YYNGEE. V gave up 0 bases and J gave up 5 bases; unmatched junction bases: 8. The CDR3 DNA follows: TGTGCCAGCAGCGTAGTTGGAAGCGGGGCTAACAATGAGCAGTTCTTC. Translating gives CASSVVGSGANNEQFF.

In nucleotides, the CDR3 is TGTGCCATCAGTGAACCCGGCGGGGGAAACACCATATATTTT. Translating it yields CAISEPGGGNTIYF. The rearrangement uses TRBV10-3 and TRBJ1-3, with D unclear. CDR1 and CDR2 from the germline V gene are ENHRY and SYGVKD. The V gene lost 3 bases and the J gene lost 4 bases, with 10 bases spanning the gap. The CDR3 is 14 residues long.